A single sample gave rise to the 3 T cell receptor beta chains below, sequenced in a study of cytotoxic CD8 clonotypes in ibrutinib-treated CLL. Profiled with immunoSEQ multiplex PCR; TCRdb holds only in-frame clones, not every one. The sample comprises hundreds of thousands of clones, roughly 79% of which are singletons, and 6.5% to 8.5% rests with the top ten. The sequences come from PBMCs, collected before ibrutinib treatment. These receptors all stem from a human donor with chronic lymphocytic leukemia.

This chain joins TRBV4-2 and TRBJ1-4; D might be TRBD1 (5 bases). V was trimmed by 1 base and J by 5 bases, leaving 14 bases between them. CDR1 is LGHNA, CDR2 YNFKEQ, per germline. This CDR3 is 16 amino acids long. CDR3 amino acids: CASSQGVGPRNEKLFF. The DNA of the CDR3 is TGTGCCAGCAGCCAAGGGGTGGGACCTAGGAATGAAAAACTGTTTTTT.

The CDR3 here is CASSAQTGGGWTEAFF. In DNA, the CDR3 is TGTGCCAGCAGCGCCCAGACAGGGGGCGGTTGGACTGAAGCTTTCTTT. The rearrangement links TRBV9 to TRBJ1-1; 10 bases line up with TRBD1. V lost 3 bases to trimming and J lost 5 bases; unmatched junction nucleotides: 10. Germline V gives CDR1 SGDLS, CDR2 YYNGEE. The CDR3 length is 16 residues. The whole variable domain, remainder taken from reference TRBV9 and TRBJ1-1, is DSGVTQTPKHLITATGQRVTLRCSPRSGDLSVYWYQQSLDQGLQFLIQYYNGEERAKGNILERFSAQQFPDLHSELNLSSLELGDSALYFCASSAQTGGGWTEAFFGQGTRLTVV.

V and J are TRBV27 and TRBJ2-1; possibly TRBD2 for D (5 bases). The germline CDR1 and CDR2 sequences are MNHEY and SMNVEV (reference sequence). This CDR3 has 15 residues. Trimming removed 5 bases from V and 5 bases from J, with 16 bases in between. DNA of the CDR3: TGTGCCAGCAGTCAACTAGGGTTTCCTCACAATGAGCAGTTCTTC. Its translation: CASSQLGFPHNEQFF.